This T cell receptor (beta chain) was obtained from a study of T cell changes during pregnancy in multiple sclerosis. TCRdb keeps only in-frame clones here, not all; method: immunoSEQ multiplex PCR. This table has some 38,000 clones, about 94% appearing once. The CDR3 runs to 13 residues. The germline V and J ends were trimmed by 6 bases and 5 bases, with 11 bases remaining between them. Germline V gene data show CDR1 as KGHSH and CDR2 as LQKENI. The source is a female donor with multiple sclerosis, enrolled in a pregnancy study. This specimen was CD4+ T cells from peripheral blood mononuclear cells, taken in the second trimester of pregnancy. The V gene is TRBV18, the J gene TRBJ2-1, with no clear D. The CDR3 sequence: CASSSSRDNEQFF. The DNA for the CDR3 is TGTGCCAGCTCCTCCTCGAGAGACAATGAGCAGTTCTTC. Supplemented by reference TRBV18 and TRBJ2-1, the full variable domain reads NAGVMQNPRHLVRRRGQEARLRCSPMKGHSHVYWYRQLPEEGLKFMVYLQKENIIDESGMPKERFSAEFPKEGPSILRIQQVVRGDSAAYFCASSSSRDNEQFFGPGTRLTVL.